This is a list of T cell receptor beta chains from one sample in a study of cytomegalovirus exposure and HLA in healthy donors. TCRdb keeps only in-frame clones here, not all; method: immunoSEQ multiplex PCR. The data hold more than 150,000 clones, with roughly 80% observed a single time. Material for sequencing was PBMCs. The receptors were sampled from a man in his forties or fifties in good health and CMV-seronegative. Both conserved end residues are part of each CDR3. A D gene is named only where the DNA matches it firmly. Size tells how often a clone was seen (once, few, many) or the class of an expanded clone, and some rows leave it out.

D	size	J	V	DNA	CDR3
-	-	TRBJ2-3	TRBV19	TGTGCCAGTAGTATTCGACATCAGTATACTAGCACAGATACGCAGTATTTT	CASSIRHQYTSTDTQYF
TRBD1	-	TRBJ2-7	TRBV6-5	TGTGCCAGCAGTTACGACAGGGTCTCCTACGAGCAGTACTTC	CASSYDRVSYEQYF
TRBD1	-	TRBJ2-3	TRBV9	TGTGCCAGCAGCGTGATGATTACAGGGGGCCGCACAGATACGCAGTATTTT	CASSVMITGGRTDTQYF
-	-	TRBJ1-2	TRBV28	TGTGCCAGCAGCCCGACAGTCATATATGGCTACACCTTC	CASSPTVIYGYTF
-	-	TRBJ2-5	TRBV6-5	TGTGCCAGCAGTTACAGGGGGAATGACGCAGAGACCCAGTACTTC	CASSYRGNDAETQYF
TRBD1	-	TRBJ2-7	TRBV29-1	TGCAGCGCCACCGGGACAGGGCCTCAAAAGCAGTACTTC	CSATGTGPQKQYF
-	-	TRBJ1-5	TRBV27	TGTGCCAGCAGTTTAGTCGGCAATCAGCCCCAGCATTTT	CASSLVGNQPQHF
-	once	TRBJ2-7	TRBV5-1	TGCGCCAGCAGCGGCCGACCGGGTTCGGGGTACGAGCAGTACTTC	CASSGRPGSGYEQYF
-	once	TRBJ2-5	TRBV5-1	TGCGCCAGCAGCTTGGTTACAGGGTTGGAGACCCAGTACTTC	CASSLVTGLETQYF
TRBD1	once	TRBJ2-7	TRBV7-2	TGTGCCAGCAGCACCCCAGCCGGGACAGGGCCTTACGAGCAGTACTTC	CASSTPAGTGPYEQYF
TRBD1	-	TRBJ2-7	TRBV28	TGTGCCAGCCGAATCAACAGGGGCTACGAGCAGTACTTC	CASRINRGYEQYF
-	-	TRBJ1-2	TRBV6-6	TGTGCCAGCAGGGCTGATCAGGGCGTCTATGGCTACACCTTC	CASRADQGVYGYTF
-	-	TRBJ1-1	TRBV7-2	TGTGCCAGCAGCCTCCCGGGGTGGAACACTGAAGCTTTCTTT	CASSLPGWNTEAFF
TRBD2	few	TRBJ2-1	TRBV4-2	TGTGCCAGCAGCTACGGACTAGCGCTAATCTACAATGAGCAGTTCTTC	CASSYGLALIYNEQFF